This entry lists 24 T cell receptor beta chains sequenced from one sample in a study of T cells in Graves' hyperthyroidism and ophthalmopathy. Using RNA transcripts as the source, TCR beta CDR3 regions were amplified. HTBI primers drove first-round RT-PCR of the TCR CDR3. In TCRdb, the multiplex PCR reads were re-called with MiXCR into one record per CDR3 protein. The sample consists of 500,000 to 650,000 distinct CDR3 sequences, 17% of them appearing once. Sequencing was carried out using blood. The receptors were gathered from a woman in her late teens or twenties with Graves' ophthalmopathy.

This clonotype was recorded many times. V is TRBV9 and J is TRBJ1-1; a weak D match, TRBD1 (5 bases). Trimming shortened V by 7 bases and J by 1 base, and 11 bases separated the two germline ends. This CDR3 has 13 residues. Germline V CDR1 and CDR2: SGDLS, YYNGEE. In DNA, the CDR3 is TGTGCCAGCGATCTACAGGAGAACACTGAAGCTTTCTTT. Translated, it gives CASDLQENTEAFF. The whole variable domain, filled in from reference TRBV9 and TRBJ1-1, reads DSGVTQTPKHLITATGQRVTLRCSPRSGDLSVYWYQQSLDQGLQFLIQYYNGEERAKGNILERFSAQQFPDLHSELNLSSLELGDSALYFCASDLQENTEAFFGQGTRLTVV.

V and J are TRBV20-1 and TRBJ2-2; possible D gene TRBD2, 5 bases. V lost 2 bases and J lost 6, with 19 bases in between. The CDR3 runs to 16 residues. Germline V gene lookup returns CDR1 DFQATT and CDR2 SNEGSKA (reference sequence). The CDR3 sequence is CSARPEEEVNAGELFF. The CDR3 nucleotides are TGCAGTGCTAGACCGGAGGAGGAGGTTAACGCCGGGGAGCTGTTTTTT.

This chain's CDR3 is CASSVGVDRNQPQHF. CDR3 in DNA: TGTGCCAGCAGCGTTGGGGTCGACAGAAATCAGCCCCAGCATTTT. The chain uses TRBV9 and TRBJ1-5, with a possible D match to TRBD1 (5 bases). This CDR3 contains 15 residues. CDR1 is SGDLS, CDR2 YYNGEE, per germline. The germline V and J ends were trimmed by 2 bases and 4 bases, with 13 bases remaining between them.

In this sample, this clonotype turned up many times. CDR3 amino acids: CASSRPGTSGRNEQFF. The CDR3 coding sequence is TGTGCCAGCAGTAGACCCGGGACTAGCGGGAGAAATGAGCAGTTCTTC. The chain links TRBV28 to TRBJ2-1, with 14 nucleotides matching TRBD2. Losses at the gene ends were 5 bases for V and 7 bases for J; bases not matched to a gene: 7. This CDR3 contains 16 residues. Germline values: CDR1 MDHEN, CDR2 SYDVKM.

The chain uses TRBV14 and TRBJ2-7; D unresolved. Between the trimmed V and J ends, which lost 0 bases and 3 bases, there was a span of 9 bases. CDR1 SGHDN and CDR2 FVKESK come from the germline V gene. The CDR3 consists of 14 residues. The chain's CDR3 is CASSQDTNFYEQYF. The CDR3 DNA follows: TGTGCCAGCAGCCAAGACACTAACTTCTACGAGCAGTACTTC.

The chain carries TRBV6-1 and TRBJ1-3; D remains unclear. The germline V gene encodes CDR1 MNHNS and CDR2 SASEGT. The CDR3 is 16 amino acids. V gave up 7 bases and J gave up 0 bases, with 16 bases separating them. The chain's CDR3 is CASTPGVISSGNTIYF. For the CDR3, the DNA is TGTGCCAGCACCCCCGGGGTCATTAGCTCTGGAAACACCATATATTTT.

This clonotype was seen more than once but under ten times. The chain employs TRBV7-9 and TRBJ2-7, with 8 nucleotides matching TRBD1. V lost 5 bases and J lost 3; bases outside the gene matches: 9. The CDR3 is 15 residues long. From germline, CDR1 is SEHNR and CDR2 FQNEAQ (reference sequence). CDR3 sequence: CASSTSRGRRYEQYF. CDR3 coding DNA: TGTGCCAGCAGCACGAGCAGGGGGCGCCGCTACGAGCAGTACTTC.

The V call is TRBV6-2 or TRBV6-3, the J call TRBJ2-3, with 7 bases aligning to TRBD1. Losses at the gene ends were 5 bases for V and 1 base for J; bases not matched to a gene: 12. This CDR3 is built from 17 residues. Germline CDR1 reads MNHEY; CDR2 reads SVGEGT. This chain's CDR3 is CASSTGTVIIGTDTQYF. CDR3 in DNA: TGTGCCAGCAGTACCGGGACAGTGATAATCGGCACAGATACGCAGTATTTT.

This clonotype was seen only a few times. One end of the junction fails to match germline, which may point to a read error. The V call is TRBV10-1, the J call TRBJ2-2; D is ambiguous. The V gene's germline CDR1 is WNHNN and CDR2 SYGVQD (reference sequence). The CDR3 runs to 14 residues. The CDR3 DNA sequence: TGTGCCAGCAGTGTACAACACGTCACCGGGGAGCTGTTTTTT. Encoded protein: CASSVQHVTGELFF.

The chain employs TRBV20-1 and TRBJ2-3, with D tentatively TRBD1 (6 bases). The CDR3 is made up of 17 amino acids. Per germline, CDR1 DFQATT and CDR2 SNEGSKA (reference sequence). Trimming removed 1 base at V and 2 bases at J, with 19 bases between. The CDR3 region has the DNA TGCAGTGCTAGAGGCACAGGGAGCGGCCTCATCACAGATACGCAGTATTTT. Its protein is CSARGTGSGLITDTQYF.

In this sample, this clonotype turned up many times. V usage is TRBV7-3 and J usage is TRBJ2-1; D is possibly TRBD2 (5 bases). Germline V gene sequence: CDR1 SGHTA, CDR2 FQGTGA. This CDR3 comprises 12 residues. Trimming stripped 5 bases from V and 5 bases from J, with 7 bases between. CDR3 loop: CASSPGNNEQFF. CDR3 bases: TGTGCCAGCAGCCCCGGGAACAATGAGCAGTTCTTC.

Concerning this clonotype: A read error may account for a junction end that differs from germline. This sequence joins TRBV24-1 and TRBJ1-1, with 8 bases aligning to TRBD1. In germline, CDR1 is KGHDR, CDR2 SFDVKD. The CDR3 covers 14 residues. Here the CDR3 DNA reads TGTGCCACCAGTGATTCTACAGGGGGAACTGAAGCTCTCTTT. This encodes CATSDSTGGTEALF.

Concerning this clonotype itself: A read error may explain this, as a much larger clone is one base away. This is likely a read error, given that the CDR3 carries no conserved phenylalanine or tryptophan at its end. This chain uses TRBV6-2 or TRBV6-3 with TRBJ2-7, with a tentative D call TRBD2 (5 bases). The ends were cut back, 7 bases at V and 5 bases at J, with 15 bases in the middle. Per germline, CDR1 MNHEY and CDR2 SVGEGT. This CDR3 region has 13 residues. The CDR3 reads CASTAREFDEQYL. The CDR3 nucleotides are TGTGCCAGCACAGCGAGGGAGTTTGACGAGCAGTACCTC.

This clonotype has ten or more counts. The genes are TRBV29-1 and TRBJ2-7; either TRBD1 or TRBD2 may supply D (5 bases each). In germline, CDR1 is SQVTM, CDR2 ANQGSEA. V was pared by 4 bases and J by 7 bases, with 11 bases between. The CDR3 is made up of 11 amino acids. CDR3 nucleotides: TGCAGCGTTGCCTGGGGACGGGAGCAGTACTTC. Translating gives CSVAWGREQYF.

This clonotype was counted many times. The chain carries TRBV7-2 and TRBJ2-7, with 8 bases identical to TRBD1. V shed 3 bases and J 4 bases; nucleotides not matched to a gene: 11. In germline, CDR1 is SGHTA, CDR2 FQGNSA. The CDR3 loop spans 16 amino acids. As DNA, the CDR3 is TGTGCCAGCAGCTTTACCGGGACAGGAGGTGTATACGAGCAGTACTTC. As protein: CASSFTGTGGVYEQYF. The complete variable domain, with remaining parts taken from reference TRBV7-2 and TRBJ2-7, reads GAGVSQSPSNKVTEKGKDVELRCDPISGHTALYWYRQSLGQGLEFLIYFQGNSAPDKSGLPSDRFSAERTGGSVSTLTIQRTQQEDSAVYLCASSFTGTGGVYEQYFGPGTRLTVT.

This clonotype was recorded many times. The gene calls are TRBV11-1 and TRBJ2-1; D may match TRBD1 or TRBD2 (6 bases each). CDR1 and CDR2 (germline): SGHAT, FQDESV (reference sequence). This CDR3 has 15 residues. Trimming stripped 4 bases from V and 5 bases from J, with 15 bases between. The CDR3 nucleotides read TGTGCCAGCAGCTCAGGACCCCGGGGGCACAATGAGCAGTTCTTC. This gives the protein CASSSGPRGHNEQFF.

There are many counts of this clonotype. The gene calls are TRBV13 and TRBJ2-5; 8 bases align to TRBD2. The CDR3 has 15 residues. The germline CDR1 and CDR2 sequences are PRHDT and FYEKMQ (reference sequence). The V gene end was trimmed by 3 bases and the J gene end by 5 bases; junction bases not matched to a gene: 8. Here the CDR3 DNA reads TGTGCCAGCAGCTTTTATAGCGGGATGGAGGAGACCCAGTACTTC. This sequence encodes CASSFYSGMEETQYF.

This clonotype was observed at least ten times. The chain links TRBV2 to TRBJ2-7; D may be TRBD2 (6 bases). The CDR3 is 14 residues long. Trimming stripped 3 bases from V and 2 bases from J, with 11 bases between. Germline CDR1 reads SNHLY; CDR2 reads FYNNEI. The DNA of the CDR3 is TGTGCCAGCAGTGAGTCGGAGGGACCCTACGAGCAGTACTTC. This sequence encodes CASSESEGPYEQYF.

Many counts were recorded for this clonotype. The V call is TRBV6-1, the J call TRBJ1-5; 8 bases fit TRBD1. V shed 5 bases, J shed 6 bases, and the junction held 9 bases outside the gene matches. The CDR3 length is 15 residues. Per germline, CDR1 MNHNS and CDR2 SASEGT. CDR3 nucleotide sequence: TGTGCCAGCAGTCCCGACAGGGGTGCCAGTCAGCCCCAGCATTTT. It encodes CASSPDRGASQPQHF.

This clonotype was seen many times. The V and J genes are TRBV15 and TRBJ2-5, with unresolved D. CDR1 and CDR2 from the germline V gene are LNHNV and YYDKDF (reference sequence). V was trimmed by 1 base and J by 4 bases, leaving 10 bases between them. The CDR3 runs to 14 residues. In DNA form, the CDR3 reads TGTGCCACCAGCAGAGGTTGGAGTTCAGAGACCCAGTACTTC. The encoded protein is CATSRGWSSETQYF. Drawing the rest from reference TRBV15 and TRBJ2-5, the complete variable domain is DAMVIQNPRYQVTQFGKPVTLSCSQTLNHNVMYWYQQKSSQAPKLLFHYYDKDFNNEADTPDNFQSRRPNTSFCFLDIRSPGLGDTAMYLCATSRGWSSETQYFGPGTRLLVL.

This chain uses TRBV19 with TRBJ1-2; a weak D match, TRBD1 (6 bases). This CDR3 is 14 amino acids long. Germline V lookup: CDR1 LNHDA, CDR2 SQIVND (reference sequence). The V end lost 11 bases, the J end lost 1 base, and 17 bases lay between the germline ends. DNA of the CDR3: TGTGCCTCGGCGGGGACACCACGTAACTATGGCTACACCTTC. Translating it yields CASAGTPRNYGYTF.

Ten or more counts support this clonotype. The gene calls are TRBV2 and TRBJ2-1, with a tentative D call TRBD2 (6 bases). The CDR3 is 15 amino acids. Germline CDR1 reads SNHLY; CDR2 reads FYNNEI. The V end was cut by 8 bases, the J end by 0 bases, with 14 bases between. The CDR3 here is CASVERVYSYNEQFF. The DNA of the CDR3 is TGTGCCAGCGTTGAGCGGGTATACTCCTACAATGAGCAGTTCTTC.

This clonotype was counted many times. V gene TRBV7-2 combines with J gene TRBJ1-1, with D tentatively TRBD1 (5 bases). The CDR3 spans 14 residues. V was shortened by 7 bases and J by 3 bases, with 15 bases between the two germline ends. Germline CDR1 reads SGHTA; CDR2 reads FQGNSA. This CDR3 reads CASTHQVGDTEAFF. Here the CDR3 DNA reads TGTGCCAGCACCCATCAGGTGGGGGACACTGAAGCTTTCTTT.

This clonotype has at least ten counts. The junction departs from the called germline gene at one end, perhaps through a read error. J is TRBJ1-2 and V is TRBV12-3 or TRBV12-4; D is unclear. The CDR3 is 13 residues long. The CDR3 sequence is CASSLTGSYGYTF. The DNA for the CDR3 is TGCGCCAGCAGCTTGACGGGCTCCTATGGCTACACCTTC.